The following is a T cell receptor (beta chain) sequence with its context. Losses at the gene ends were 3 bases for V and 1 base for J; bases not matched to a gene: 10. The CDR3 covers 17 residues. From germline, CDR1 is DFQATT and CDR2 SNEGSKA (reference sequence). Per the study methods: Amplification of reference gene primers provided the estimated nucleated cell counts. The repertoire was sequenced with immunoSEQ multiplex PCR; TCRdb's copy has only in-frame clones and lacks some. The DNA gave D and trimming, while V, J and clone size come from that table. The table lists some 120,000 clones, over 80% of them singletons. The sample is drawn from a study of blood T cell repertoires in COVID-19. As for the study in general: Italy, Spain and the United States were the sources of the convalescent and acute COVID-19 samples.

The rearrangement joins TRBV20-1 to TRBJ2-1; 9 bases line up with TRBD2. The source material was peripheral blood. The receptor comes from a woman aged 70-85 years with acute or convalescent COVID-19. The CDR3 DNA reads as TGCAGTGCTAGTACAGATAGCGGGAGTTTATCCTACAATGAGCAGTTCTTC. Amino acid sequence: CSASTDSGSLSYNEQFF.